Included here is one T cell receptor (beta chain) sequence, with context. Its antigen is not known. Germline CDR1 is MDHEN and CDR2 is SYDVKM. The trim removed 8 bases at V and 6 bases at J, leaving 10 bases unmatched. This CDR3 spans 13 amino acids. The data derive from a study of shared clonotypes between healthy human individuals. The overall study: The plates for each donor numbered three CD4 naive, three CD4 memory, two CD8 naive and one CD8 memory.

Whole-study results and caveats: Richness estimates generally favored naive over memory subsets. Collection of samples was limited to blood; tissue repertoires likely differ.

Generated by immunoSEQ multiplex PCR, the TCRdb table keeps only in-frame clones and is missing some. Of fewer than 2.5 million clones in the sample, 93% are singletons; the top ten hold 0.36%. The chain carries TRBV28 and TRBJ2-7; 7 bases map to TRBD1. The sample consisted of naive CD4+ T cells from PBMCs. Subset denoted: CD45RA+ positively selected. This receptor was taken from a young man in good health. Some clones in this sample may be carry-over from other donors' samples. The CDR3 reads CASGRDRQLEQYF. DNA of the CDR3: TGTGCCAGCGGCCGGGACAGACAACTCGAGCAGTACTTC.